A selection of T cell receptor beta chains follows, all from one sample in a study of a mutant IDH1 vaccine in newly diagnosed glioma. No antigens are known for them. Generated by immunoSEQ multiplex PCR, the TCRdb table keeps only in-frame clones and is missing some. The table records approximately 25,000 clones, roughly 82% of them present only once. Specimen: PBMCs, collected from a glioma patient whose treatment included an IDH1 peptide vaccine. The receptors shown here come from a man aged 40-50 years with glioma. Some clones in this sample may be carry-over from other donors' samples. The CDR3 runs from the conserved cysteine through the conserved F or W. The D gene is left open where the match is weak. Rows give clone size only sometimes, using once, few, many, or a class for an expanded clone.

d_call	v_call	clone_size	j_call	cdr3_nt	cdr3_aa
TRBD1	TRBV7-2	NA	TRBJ2-7	TGTGCCAGCAGTCTACAGCCAGGGGGATACTACGAGCAGTACTTC	CASSLQPGGYYEQYF
TRBD1	TRBV5-1	large	TRBJ1-6	TGCGCCAGCAGCCTGCGACAGGGGATAGGGTCACCCCTCCACTTT	CASSLRQGIGSPLHF
TRBD1	TRBV4-2	NA	TRBJ2-7	TGTGCCAGCAGCCTAACGACAGGGGACGAGCAGTACTTC	CASSLTTGDEQYF
NA	TRBV19	NA	TRBJ2-7	TGTGCCAGTAGTATCAACGTCGACTCCTACGAGCAGTACTTC	CASSINVDSYEQYF
NA	TRBV19	NA	TRBJ1-1	TGTGCCAGTAGTATGGCCACTGAAGCTTTCTTT	CASSMATEAFF
NA	TRBV30	NA	TRBJ1-4	TGTGCCTGGGGCCAAGACTACGCAAGTGGAGAAAAACTGTTTTTT	CAWGQDYASGEKLFF
NA	TRBV5-6	NA	TRBJ1-1	TGTGCCAGCAGCCCCGGCGGGGCTGAAGCTTTCTTT	CASSPGGAEAFF
TRBD1	TRBV7-2	NA	TRBJ1-5	TGTGCCAGCAGTCAGGGACAGGGGACGCCCCAGCATTTT	CASSQGQGTPQHF
TRBD1	TRBV30	NA	TRBJ2-7	TGTGCCTGGACAGGGGGCTACGAGCAGTACTTC	CAWTGGYEQYF
NA	TRBV6-1	NA	TRBJ1-4	TGTGCCAGCAGTGAAGTGCCGGGGAGGACTAATGAAAAACTGTTTTTT	CASSEVPGRTNEKLFF
NA	TRBV6-5	NA	TRBJ1-2	TGTGCCAGCAGCCCCGGCAGGGGAGGAGGCTACACCTTC	CASSPGRGGGYTF
NA	TRBV6-1	once	TRBJ2-3	TGTGCCAGCACCAGGGGGGCGATCACAGATACGCAGTATTTT	CASTRGAITDTQYF
NA	TRBV5-4	NA	TRBJ1-6	TGTGCCAGCAGCTTGGATGAGACAGTCCACTTT	CASSLDETVHF
NA	TRBV6-1	once	TRBJ1-1	TGTGCCAGCAGTGACCAGGGAACCACTGAAGCTTTCTTT	CASSDQGTTEAFF
NA	TRBV5-6	NA	TRBJ2-7	TGTGCCAGCAGCTTGGCCTCCAGCTCCTACGAGCAGTACTTC	CASSLASSSYEQYF
NA	TRBV7-2	once	TRBJ1-2	TGTGCCAGCAGCTCACAGGGATTAGATGGCTACACCTTC	CASSSQGLDGYTF
NA	TRBV10-3	NA	TRBJ1-6	TGTGCCATCAGGGCCGGGACCACTAATTCACCCCTCCACTTT	CAIRAGTTNSPLHF
NA	TRBV9	NA	TRBJ1-3	TGTGCCAGCAGCCGGGGTACTGGAAACACCATATATTTT	CASSRGTGNTIYF
NA	TRBV6-6	NA	TRBJ1-1	TGTGCCAGCAGGAACCGGGACTCAATAAACACTGAAGCTTTCTTT	CASRNRDSINTEAFF
NA	TRBV6-5	few	TRBJ1-3	TGTGCCAGCAGTTACTCAGCACATGAGTCAGGAAACACCATATATTTT	CASSYSAHESGNTIYF
NA	TRBV25-1	once	TRBJ2-7	TGTGCCAGCAGTGAACTTGCGGGGGCCCCCTACGAGCAGTACTTC	CASSELAGAPYEQYF
NA	TRBV5-1	NA	TRBJ1-6	TGCGCCAGCAGCTTGGGAGCAGGCGCGTATAATTCACCCCTCCACTTT	CASSLGAGAYNSPLHF
NA	TRBV5-1	NA	TRBJ2-4	TGCGCCAGCAGCTTGGCCCCTAGTCCCATTCAGTACTTC	CASSLAPSPIQYF
NA	TRBV11-2	few	TRBJ1-4	TGTGCCAGCAGCTTAATATCGCGAGGGCATGAAAAACTGTTTTTT	CASSLISRGHEKLFF
NA	TRBV6-4	NA	TRBJ1-1	TGTGCCAGCAGTGAGGAGGACAACATGAACACTGAAGCTTTCTTT	CASSEEDNMNTEAFF
NA	TRBV6-1	NA	TRBJ1-1	TGTGCCAGCAGTCTGGAGCGCACTGAAGCTTTCTTT	CASSLERTEAFF
TRBD1	TRBV14	NA	TRBJ1-6	TGTGCCAGCAGTACGGGACAGAGAGTTTCACCCCTCCACTTT	CASSTGQRVSPLHF
TRBD1	TRBV19	NA	TRBJ1-4	TGTGCCAGCCGGACAGGTGAAAAACTGTTTTTT	CASRTGEKLFF
NA	TRBV18	NA	TRBJ1-1	TGTGCCAGCTCAGGGTCAGGGTTGTCGTACACTGAAGCTTTCTTT	CASSGSGLSYTEAFF
NA	TRBV30	medium-sized	TRBJ1-4	TGTGCCTGGAGTAAGACGGTGAATGAAAAACTGTTTTTT	CAWSKTVNEKLFF
TRBD1	TRBV30	NA	TRBJ1-2	TGTGCCTCGACAGGGATGGGTGGCTACACCTTC	CASTGMGGYTF
NA	TRBV28	once	TRBJ1-2	TGTGCCAGCAGTTTGAGGACTGAGTATGGCTACACCTTC	CASSLRTEYGYTF
NA	TRBV7-8	NA	TRBJ2-2	TGTGCCAGCAGCCGACCCGGGACATTCACCGGGGAGCTGTTTTTT	CASSRPGTFTGELFF
NA	TRBV5-1	few	TRBJ2-5	TGCGCCAGCAGCTTGGCAACAGCCCAAGAGACCCAGTACTTC	CASSLATAQETQYF
NA	TRBV2	few	TRBJ2-2	TGTGCCAGCAGTTTCAGACAGGCCGGGGAGCTGTTTTTT	CASSFRQAGELFF
NA	TRBV7-9	NA	TRBJ1-1	TGTGCCAGCCGCGACTTGAACACTGAAGCTTTCTTT	CASRDLNTEAFF
TRBD1	TRBV19	once	TRBJ1-2	TGTGCCAGTAGTCCCCCGGGACAGGGGGACCTCTATGGCTACACCTTC	CASSPPGQGDLYGYTF
NA	TRBV5-6	NA	TRBJ2-2	TGTGCCAGCAGCCTTCCGCACCAATCCGGGGAGCTGTTTTTT	CASSLPHQSGELFF
TRBD1	TRBV7-3	few	TRBJ1-2	TGTGCCAGCAGCTCGTCCCGGGACAGGGACGGAGGCTACACCTTC	CASSSSRDRDGGYTF
NA	TRBV6-1	NA	TRBJ1-2	TGTGCCAGCAGTGCTAGCCTAAATAGAGTCAACTATGGCTACACCTTC	CASSASLNRVNYGYTF
NA	TRBV27	NA	TRBJ2-2	TGTGCCAGCAGTTTGTTAGCGAACACCGGGGAGCTGTTTTTT	CASSLLANTGELFF
NA	TRBV5-5	NA	TRBJ1-5	TGTGCCAGCAGCCAGGTGGCGGACTGGGGCAATCAGCCCCAGCATTTT	CASSQVADWGNQPQHF
NA	TRBV7-8	NA	TRBJ1-5	TGTGCCAGCAGCTTAGACAGGCCTAGCAATCAGCCCCAGCATTTT	CASSLDRPSNQPQHF
NA	TRBV5-5	NA	TRBJ2-2	TGTGCCAGCAGCCCACGACACGGCACCGGGGAGCTGTTTTTT	CASSPRHGTGELFF